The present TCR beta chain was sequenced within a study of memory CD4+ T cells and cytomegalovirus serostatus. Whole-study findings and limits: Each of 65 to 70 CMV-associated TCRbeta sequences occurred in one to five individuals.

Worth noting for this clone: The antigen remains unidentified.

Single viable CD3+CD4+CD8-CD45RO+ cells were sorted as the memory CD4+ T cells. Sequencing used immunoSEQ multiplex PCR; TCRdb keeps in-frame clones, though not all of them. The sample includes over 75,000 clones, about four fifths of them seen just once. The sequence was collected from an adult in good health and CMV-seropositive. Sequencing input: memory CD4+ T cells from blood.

For the CDR3, the DNA is TGTGCCAGCAGCTTATTTCCTGGAGCCTACGAGCAGTACTTC. Amino acid sequence: CASSLFPGAYEQYF. The rearrangement joins TRBV11-3 to TRBJ2-7; D is unclear. The ends were cut back, 2 bases at V and 2 bases at J, with 10 bases in the middle. CDR1 SGHNT and CDR2 YENEEA come from the germline V gene. The CDR3 consists of 14 residues. The full variable domain, completed using reference TRBV11-3 and TRBJ2-7, is EAGVVQSPRYKIIEKKQPVAFWCNPISGHNTLYWYLQNLGQGPELLIRYENEEAVDDSQLPKDRFSAERLKGVDSTLKIQPAELGDSAVYLCASSLFPGAYEQYFGPGTRLTVT.